The TCR beta chain described here comes from a study of radiotherapy plus CTLA-4 blockade in lung cancer. Study-wide background: 18% of patients responded objectively, and around 32% achieved disease control. Broader study findings: TCR clones of tumor origin grew in blood after radiotherapy plus ipilimumab. Increased serum interferon-beta after radiation also reportedly predicted response strongly.

V shed 4 bases, J shed 5 bases, and the junction held 18 bases outside the gene matches. Germline V gene data show CDR1 as PRHDT and CDR2 as FYEKMQ (reference sequence). This CDR3 contains 19 residues. Those patients who had chemo-refractory metastatic non-small-cell lung cancer were given focal radiation along with CTLA-4 blockade through ipilimumab. TCRdb's copy holds only in-frame clones and misses some; the assay was immunoSEQ multiplex PCR. This sample has about 91,000 clones, with roughly 78% found just once. The count of this clone is one. No antigen is known for it. The chain recombines TRBV13 with TRBJ2-5, with TRBD1 matching over 11 bases. Source: peripheral blood, taken from a patient treated with radiotherapy plus ipilimumab. The sequence derives from a human donor with non-small cell lung cancer that progressed on radiotherapy plus ipilimumab. Written as DNA, the CDR3 is TGTGCCAGCAGCTCCCTAGGAGTGTCCGGACAGGGGGCTGTGGAGACCCAGTACTTC. This translates into CASSSLGVSGQGAVETQYF.